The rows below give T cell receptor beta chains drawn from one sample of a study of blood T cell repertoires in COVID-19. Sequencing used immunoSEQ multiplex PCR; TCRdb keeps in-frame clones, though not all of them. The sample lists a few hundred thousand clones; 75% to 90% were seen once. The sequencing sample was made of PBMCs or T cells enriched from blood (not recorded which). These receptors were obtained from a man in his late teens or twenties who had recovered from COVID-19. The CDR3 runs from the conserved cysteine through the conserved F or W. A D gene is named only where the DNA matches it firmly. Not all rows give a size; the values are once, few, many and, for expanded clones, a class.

CDR3 protein: CASSAGTGSYEQYF
CDR3 DNA: TGTGCCAGCAGCGCCGGGACAGGGTCCTACGAGCAGTACTTC
V gene: TRBV6-5
clone size: -
D gene: TRBD1
J gene: TRBJ2-7

CDR3 protein: CASSFGGNTEAFF
CDR3 DNA: TGTGCCAGCAGTTTCGGGGGGAACACTGAAGCTTTCTTT
V gene: TRBV12-3/TRBV12-4
clone size: -
D gene: -
J gene: TRBJ1-1

CDR3 protein: CASRYLYNEQFF
CDR3 DNA: TGTGCCAGCAGATACCTATACAATGAGCAGTTCTTC
V gene: TRBV6-2/TRBV6-3
clone size: -
D gene: -
J gene: TRBJ2-1

CDR3 protein: CASSIIPRQGMGYGYTF
CDR3 DNA: TGTGCCAGTAGTATAATTCCCAGACAGGGGATGGGCTATGGCTACACCTTC
V gene: TRBV19
clone size: -
D gene: TRBD1
J gene: TRBJ1-2

CDR3 protein: CASSEWDKGNEQFF
CDR3 DNA: TGTGCCAGCAGTGAATGGGACAAGGGGAATGAGCAGTTCTTC
V gene: TRBV25-1
clone size: -
D gene: -
J gene: TRBJ2-1

CDR3 protein: CASSLGQGYQPQHF
CDR3 DNA: TGTGCCAGCAGCTTGGGGCAGGGGTACCAGCCCCAGCATTTT
V gene: TRBV5-5
clone size: -
D gene: -
J gene: TRBJ1-5

CDR3 protein: CASSPGGAEYEQYF
CDR3 DNA: TGTGCCAGCAGCCCTGGGGGCGCTGAGTACGAGCAGTACTTC
V gene: TRBV9
clone size: -
D gene: -
J gene: TRBJ2-7

CDR3 protein: CASSLGRQPEAFF
CDR3 DNA: TGTGCCAGCAGCTTGGGGAGACAGCCTGAAGCTTTCTTT
V gene: TRBV5-4
clone size: once
D gene: -
J gene: TRBJ1-1

CDR3 protein: CASSPNRGEGYTF
CDR3 DNA: TGTGCCAGCTCACCCAACAGGGGAGAGGGCTACACCTTC
V gene: TRBV18
clone size: -
D gene: TRBD1
J gene: TRBJ1-2

CDR3 protein: CASSLGLGTDSYEQYF
CDR3 DNA: TGTGCCAGCAGTTTAGGGTTGGGGACAGACTCCTACGAGCAGTACTTC
V gene: TRBV27
clone size: -
D gene: TRBD1
J gene: TRBJ2-7

CDR3 protein: CASSLWFAPGGVETQYF
CDR3 DNA: TGTGCCAGCAGTTTATGGTTCGCTCCAGGGGGCGTGGAGACCCAGTACTTC
V gene: TRBV28
clone size: -
D gene: TRBD1
J gene: TRBJ2-5

CDR3 protein: CASQTRAPRPQRGLAGSAEQFF
CDR3 DNA: TGTGCCAGCCAAACGCGTGCCCCACGTCCCCAGAGAGGGCTAGCGGGATCGGCTGAGCAGTTCTTC
V gene: TRBV27
clone size: -
D gene: TRBD2
J gene: TRBJ2-1

CDR3 protein: CASRKGRAIRNEQFF
CDR3 DNA: TGTGCCAGCAGAAAGGGGAGGGCCATACGAAATGAGCAGTTCTTC
V gene: TRBV11-1
clone size: -
D gene: TRBD2
J gene: TRBJ2-1

CDR3 protein: CAISERGGSVLAKNIQYF
CDR3 DNA: TGTGCCATCAGTGAGCGAGGGGGCTCGGTCCTAGCCAAAAACATTCAGTACTTC
V gene: TRBV10-3
clone size: -
D gene: TRBD1
J gene: TRBJ2-4

CDR3 protein: CASSQGQGPGNTIYF
CDR3 DNA: TGTGCCAGCTCCCAAGGACAGGGTCCCGGAAACACCATATATTTT
V gene: TRBV18
clone size: -
D gene: TRBD1
J gene: TRBJ1-3

CDR3 protein: CASSWGTVMVETQYF
CDR3 DNA: TGTGCCAGCAGTTGGGGGACAGTCATGGTGGAGACCCAGTACTTC
V gene: TRBV28
clone size: -
D gene: TRBD1
J gene: TRBJ2-5

CDR3 protein: CASSQAYGQFF
CDR3 DNA: TGTGCCAGCAGCCAAGCCTATGGGCAGTTCTTC
V gene: TRBV3-1/TRBV3-2
clone size: -
D gene: -
J gene: TRBJ2-1

CDR3 protein: CASREGRGRTNEKLFF
CDR3 DNA: TGTGCCAGCAGGGAAGGGAGGGGCAGGACTAATGAAAAACTGTTTTTT
V gene: TRBV25-1
clone size: -
D gene: -
J gene: TRBJ1-4

CDR3 protein: CASSRAGQAGYEQYF
CDR3 DNA: TGTGCCAGCTCACGAGCGGGGCAGGCGGGCTACGAGCAGTACTTC
V gene: TRBV18
clone size: -
D gene: TRBD2
J gene: TRBJ2-7

CDR3 protein: CASTPRGASNQPQHF
CDR3 DNA: TGTGCCAGCACCCCGCGGGGGGCTAGCAATCAGCCCCAGCATTTT
V gene: TRBV7-2
clone size: -
D gene: -
J gene: TRBJ1-5

CDR3 protein: CASSGASGGYTEAFF
CDR3 DNA: TGTGCCAGCAGTGGGGCATCGGGGGGTTACACTGAAGCTTTCTTT
V gene: TRBV27
clone size: -
D gene: -
J gene: TRBJ1-1

CDR3 protein: CASSSGLAGNTGELFF
CDR3 DNA: TGTGCCAGCAGCTCAGGACTAGCGGGGAACACCGGGGAGCTGTTTTTT
V gene: TRBV5-4
clone size: few
D gene: TRBD2
J gene: TRBJ2-2